These 15 T cell receptor beta chains share one sample of origin, sequenced in a study of cytomegalovirus exposure and HLA in healthy donors. The PCR used 60 Vbeta and 13 Jbeta primers. Libraries were prepared by immunoSEQ multiplex PCR; TCRdb keeps only in-frame clonotypes and omits some of them. The profile shows approximately 150,000 clones, 75% to 85% of them singletons. The sample taken for sequencing was PBMCs. All receptors come from a man aged 45-65 years in good health and CMV-seropositive.

V is TRBV4-1 and J is TRBJ2-2; TRBD2 is a possible D gene (7 bases). CDR1 is MGHRA, CDR2 YSYEKL, per germline. Trimming stripped 1 base from V and 5 bases from J, with 17 bases between. CDR3 length: 17 amino acids. The CDR3 is CASSQVRAGAKTGELFF. The CDR3 DNA follows: TGCGCCAGCAGCCAAGTCCGGGCGGGGGCAAAAACCGGGGAGCTGTTTTTT.

This chain joins TRBV5-8 and TRBJ2-7; 9 bases map to TRBD1. V was clipped by 2 bases and J by 3 bases; unmatched bases: 6. The CDR3 extends over 15 amino acids. Per germline, CDR1 SGHTS and CDR2 YDEGEE. The CDR3 DNA is TGTGCCAGCAGCTTTACCGGGACAGGGATCTACGAGCAGTACTTC. It is translated as CASSFTGTGIYEQYF.

The gene calls are TRBV5-4 and TRBJ2-1, with 8 nucleotides matching TRBD2. The CDR3 consists of 15 residues. CDR1 is SGHNT and CDR2 is YYREEE in the germline V gene (reference sequence). The trim removed 4 bases at V and 8 bases at J, leaving 11 bases unmatched. The DNA of the CDR3 is TGTGCCAGCAGCCCTATGGGCGGGAGGTTACATGAGCAGTTCTTC. It encodes CASSPMGGRLHEQFF.

The V gene is TRBV11-2, the J gene TRBJ2-1, with TRBD2 matching 13 bases. V shed 5 bases and J 8 bases; nucleotides not matched to a gene: 12. This CDR3 contains 17 residues. CDR1 and CDR2 from the germline V gene are SGHAT and FQNNGV. DNA for the CDR3: TGTGCCAGCAGCCGGATAGCCGGGACTAGCGGGATCTATGAGCAGTTCTTC. Protein: CASSRIAGTSGIYEQFF.

This clone was counted a few times. The V call is TRBV5-1, the J call TRBJ2-5; 9 bases agree with TRBD1. The assigned J gene may be wrong: the sequence end matches TRBJ2-7 better. The germline V gene encodes CDR1 SGHRS and CDR2 YFSETQ. CDR3 length: 20 residues. CDR3 DNA: TGCGCCAGCAGCTCCCTGATCCGGGACAGGGTTCTAAGTAGGACCTACGAGCAGTACTTC. Its protein is CASSSLIRDRVLSRTYEQYF.

This clone was picked up a small number of times. The chain joins TRBV6-1 to TRBJ1-6; D uncertain. Trimming stripped 4 bases from V and 4 bases from J, with 5 bases between. The length of the CDR3 is 13 residues. The V gene's germline CDR1 is MNHNS and CDR2 SASEGT. CDR3 loop: CASSGGYNSPLHF. The CDR3 coding sequence is TGTGCCAGCAGTGGAGGGTATAATTCACCCCTCCACTTT.

There are a few counts of this clone. This sequence joins TRBV11-3 and TRBJ2-3, with D perhaps TRBD1 (6 bases). Trimming shortened V by 4 bases and J by 1 base, and 12 bases separated the two germline ends. This CDR3 comprises 15 residues. Germline CDR1 and CDR2: SGHNT and YENEEA. The CDR3 loop is CASSSYRVGTDTQYF. CDR3 sequence (DNA): TGTGCCAGCAGCTCGTACAGGGTCGGCACAGATACGCAGTATTTT.

This chain connects TRBV21-1 to TRBJ1-1. TRBV21-1 represents a pseudogene. The CDR3 is 13 residues long. Here the CDR3 DNA reads TGTGCCAGCAGTCGTAGCCGAACAAGAGGGGCTTTCTTT. Translating gives CASSRSRTRGAFF.

The V gene is TRBV5-1, the J gene TRBJ2-3, with 9 bases aligning to TRBD2. This CDR3 has 13 amino acids. The germline V gene has CDR1 SGHRS and CDR2 YFSETQ. The V segment lost 9 bases and the J segment 1 base; nucleotides outside the gene matches: 3. This CDR3 reads CATRTSGTDTQYF. The CDR3 DNA reads TGCGCCACTCGGACTAGCGGCACAGATACGCAGTATTTT.

The V and J genes are TRBV5-5 and TRBJ2-1; TRBD2 is a possible D gene (6 bases). Trimming pared 0 bases from V and 4 bases from J, leaving 11 bases between. The CDR3 consists of 15 residues. The germline CDR1 and CDR2 sequences are SGHKS and YYEKEE (reference sequence). The CDR3 region has the DNA TGTGCCAGCAGCTTGGATGGGGGGTATTACAATGAGCAGTTCTTC. Translated, it gives CASSLDGGYYNEQFF.

The CDR3 nucleotides are TGTGCCAGCAGTGAAGGACAGGGCGGCACCATATATTTT. This translates into CASSEGQGGTIYF. This chain uses TRBV2 with TRBJ1-3, with 7 bases identical to TRBD1. V shed 1 base, J shed 9 bases, and the junction held 3 bases outside the gene matches. CDR1 SNHLY and CDR2 FYNNEI come from the germline V gene. There are 13 residues in the CDR3.

This CDR3 reads CASTPGGLAKNIQYF. DNA of the CDR3: TGTGCCAGCACCCCGGGAGGGTTGGCCAAAAACATTCAGTACTTC. V usage is TRBV6-6 and J usage is TRBJ2-4; 8 bases are a match to TRBD2. The CDR3 loop spans 15 amino acids. V shed 7 bases, J shed 1 base, and the junction held 6 bases outside the gene matches. Looked up from germline, CDR1 is MNHNY and CDR2 is SVGAGI (reference sequence).

The chain links TRBV2 to TRBJ1-1, with a tentative D call TRBD1 (6 bases). The CDR3 contains 16 residues. Trimming removed 5 bases at V and 1 base at J, with 17 bases between. The germline V gene encodes CDR1 SNHLY and CDR2 FYNNEI. CDR3 protein: CASSTLGGLENTEAFF. The CDR3 DNA reads as TGTGCCAGCAGTACCCTCGGGGGGCTGGAGAACACTGAAGCTTTCTTT.

The rearrangement joins TRBV2 to TRBJ2-7, with 10 bases identical to TRBD1. Germline V gene data show CDR1 as SNHLY and CDR2 as FYNNEI. The CDR3 totals 15 residues. The ends lost 7 bases at V and 0 bases at J; junction bases unmatched: 6. The CDR3 nucleotides read TGTGCCAGCATCCCCGACAGGGGGCTCTCCTACGAGCAGTACTTC. Translation: CASIPDRGLSYEQYF.

This clone has just one count. The J gene is TRBJ2-1, the V gene TRBV27; D gene unclear. Germline V gene data show CDR1 as MNHEY and CDR2 as SMNVEV (reference sequence). The CDR3 is 13 residues long. Trimming took off 2 bases at V and 3 bases at J, with 5 bases between the two ends. The CDR3 DNA reads as TGTGCCAGCAGTTTAGGTAGCTACAATGAGCAGTTCTTC. Translating it yields CASSLGSYNEQFF.